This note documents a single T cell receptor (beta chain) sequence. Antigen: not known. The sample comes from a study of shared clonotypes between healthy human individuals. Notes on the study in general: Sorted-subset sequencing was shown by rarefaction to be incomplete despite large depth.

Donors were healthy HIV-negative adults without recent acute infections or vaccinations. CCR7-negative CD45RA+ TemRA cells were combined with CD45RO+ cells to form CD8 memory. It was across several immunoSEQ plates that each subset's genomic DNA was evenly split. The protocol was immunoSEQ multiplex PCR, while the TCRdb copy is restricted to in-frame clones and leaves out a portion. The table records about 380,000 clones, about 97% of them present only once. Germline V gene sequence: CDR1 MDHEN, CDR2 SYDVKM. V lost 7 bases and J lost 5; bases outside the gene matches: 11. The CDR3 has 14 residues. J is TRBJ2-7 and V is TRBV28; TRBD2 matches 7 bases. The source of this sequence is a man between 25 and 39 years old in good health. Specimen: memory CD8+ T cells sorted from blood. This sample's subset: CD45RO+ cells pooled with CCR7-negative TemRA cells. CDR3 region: CASTQIGTNHEQYF. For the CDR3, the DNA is TGTGCCAGCACCCAGATCGGGACTAACCACGAGCAGTACTTC.